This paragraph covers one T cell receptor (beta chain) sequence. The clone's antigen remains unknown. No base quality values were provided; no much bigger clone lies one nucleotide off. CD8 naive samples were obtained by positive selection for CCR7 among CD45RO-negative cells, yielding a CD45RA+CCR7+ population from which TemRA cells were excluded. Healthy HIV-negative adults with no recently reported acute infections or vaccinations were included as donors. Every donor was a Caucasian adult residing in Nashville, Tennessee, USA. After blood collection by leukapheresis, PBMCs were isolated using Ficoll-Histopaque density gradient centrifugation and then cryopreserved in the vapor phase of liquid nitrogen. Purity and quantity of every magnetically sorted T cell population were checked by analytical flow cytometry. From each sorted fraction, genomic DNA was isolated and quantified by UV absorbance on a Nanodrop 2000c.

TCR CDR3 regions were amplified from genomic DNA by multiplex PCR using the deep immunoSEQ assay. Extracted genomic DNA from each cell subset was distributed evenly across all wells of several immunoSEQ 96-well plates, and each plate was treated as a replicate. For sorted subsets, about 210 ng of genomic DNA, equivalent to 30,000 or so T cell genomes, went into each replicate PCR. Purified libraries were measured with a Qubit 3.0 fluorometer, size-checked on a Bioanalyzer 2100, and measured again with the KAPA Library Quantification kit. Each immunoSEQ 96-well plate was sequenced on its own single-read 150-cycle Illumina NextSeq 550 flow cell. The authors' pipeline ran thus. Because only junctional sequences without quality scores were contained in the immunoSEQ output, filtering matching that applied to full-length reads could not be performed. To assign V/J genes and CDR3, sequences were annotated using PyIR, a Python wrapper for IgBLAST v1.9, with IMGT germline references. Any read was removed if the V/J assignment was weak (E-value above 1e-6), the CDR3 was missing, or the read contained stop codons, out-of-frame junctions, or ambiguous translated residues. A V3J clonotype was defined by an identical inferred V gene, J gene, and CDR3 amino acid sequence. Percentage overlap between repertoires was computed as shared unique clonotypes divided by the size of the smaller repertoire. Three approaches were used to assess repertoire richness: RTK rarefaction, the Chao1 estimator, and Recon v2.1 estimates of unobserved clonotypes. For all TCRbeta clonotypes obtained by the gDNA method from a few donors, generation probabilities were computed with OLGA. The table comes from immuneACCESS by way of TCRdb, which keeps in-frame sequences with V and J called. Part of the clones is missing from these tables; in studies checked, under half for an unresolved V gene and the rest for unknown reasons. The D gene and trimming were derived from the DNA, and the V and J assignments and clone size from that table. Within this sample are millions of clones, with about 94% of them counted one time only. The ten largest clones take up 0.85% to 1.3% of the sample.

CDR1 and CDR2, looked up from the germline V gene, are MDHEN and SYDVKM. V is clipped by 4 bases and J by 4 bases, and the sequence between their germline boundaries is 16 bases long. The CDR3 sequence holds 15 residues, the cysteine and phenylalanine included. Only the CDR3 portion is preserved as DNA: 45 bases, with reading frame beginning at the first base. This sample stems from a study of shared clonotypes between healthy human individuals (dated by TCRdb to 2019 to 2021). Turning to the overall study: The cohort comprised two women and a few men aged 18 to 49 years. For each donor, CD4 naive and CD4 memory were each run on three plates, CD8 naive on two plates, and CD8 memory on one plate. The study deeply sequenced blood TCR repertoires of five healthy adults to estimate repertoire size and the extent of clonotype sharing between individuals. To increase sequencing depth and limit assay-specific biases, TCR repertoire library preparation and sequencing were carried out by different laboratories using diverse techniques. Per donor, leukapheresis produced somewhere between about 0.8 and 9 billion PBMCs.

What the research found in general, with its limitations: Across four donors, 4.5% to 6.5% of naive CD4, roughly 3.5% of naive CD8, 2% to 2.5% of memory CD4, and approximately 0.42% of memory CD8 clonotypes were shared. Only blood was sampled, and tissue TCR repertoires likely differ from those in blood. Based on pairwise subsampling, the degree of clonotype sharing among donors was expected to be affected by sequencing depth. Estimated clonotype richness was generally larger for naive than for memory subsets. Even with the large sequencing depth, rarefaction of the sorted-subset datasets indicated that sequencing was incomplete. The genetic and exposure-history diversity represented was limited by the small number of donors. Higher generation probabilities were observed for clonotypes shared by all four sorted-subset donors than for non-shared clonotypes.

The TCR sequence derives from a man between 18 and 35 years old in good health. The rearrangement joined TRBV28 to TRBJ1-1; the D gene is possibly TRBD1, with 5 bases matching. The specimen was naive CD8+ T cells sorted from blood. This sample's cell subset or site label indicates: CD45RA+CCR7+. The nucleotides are TGTGCCAGCAGTTACCAATCGCCGGGACTCACTGAAGCTTTCTTT. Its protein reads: CASSYQSPGLTEAFF.